Each of the 29 T cell receptor beta chains below was sequenced from the same sample in a study of blood T cell repertoires in COVID-19 (dated by TCRdb to between 2020 and 2021). Libraries were built with the immunoSEQ multiplex PCR assay. Drawn from immuneACCESS, this table holds only the in-frame rearrangements with V and J called that TCRdb kept. Clones are partly lost; checked studies trace under half to an unresolved V gene and leave the rest unexplained. The sample table contains approximately 190,000 clones; only one count was recorded for 84% of them. Together, the top ten hold 5.1% of the sample. The source material was peripheral blood. Receptors originate from a woman between 65 and 79 years old with active or convalescent COVID-19.

This rearrangement joins TRBV18 to TRBJ1-1, with TRBD1 matching over 8 bases. CDR1 and CDR2 from the germline V gene are KGHSH and LQKENI. J lost 5 bases, V lost 3 bases, and 5 bases had no gene match. This CDR3 contains 14 residues. CDR3 DNA: TGTGCCAGCTCACCTGCCCAGGGGGCAACTGAAGCTTTCTTT. It specifies CASSPAQGATEAFF.

The chain uses TRBV4-1 and TRBJ1-2, with D maybe TRBD1 (6 bases). V dropped 1 base and J dropped 4 bases, with 13 bases sitting between them. Germline CDR1 reads MGHRA; CDR2 reads YSYEKL. The CDR3 sequence is 15 residues long. CDR3 sequence (DNA): TGCGCCAGCAGCCAAGGTCGTGACAGGAGCTATGGCTACACCTTC. Translating gives CASSQGRDRSYGYTF.

This chain connects TRBV30 to TRBJ2-5, with D possibly being TRBD1 (6 bases). V was pared by 6 bases and J by 5 bases, with 13 bases between. From germline, CDR1 is GTSNPN and CDR2 SVGIG (reference sequence). CDR3 length equals 12 residues. The CDR3 sequence: CACRQDAETQYF. The DNA for the CDR3 is TGTGCCTGTCGACAGGACGCTGAGACCCAGTACTTC.

This clone has a single count. The genes are TRBV28 and TRBJ1-1, with D uncertain. Trimming took 1 base from V and 3 from J, leaving 9 bases between them. Germline lookup yields CDR1 MDHEN and CDR2 SYDVKM. The CDR3 sequence is 14 residues long. The CDR3 spells CASSLSPGDTEAFF. The CDR3 region has the DNA TGTGCCAGCAGTTTATCCCCCGGGGACACTGAAGCTTTCTTT. The complete variable domain, with remaining parts taken from reference TRBV28 and TRBJ1-1, reads DVKVTQSSRYLVKRTGEKVFLECVQDMDHENMFWYRQDPGLGLRLIYFSYDVKMKEKGDIPEGYSVSREKKERFSLILESASTNQTSMYLCASSLSPGDTEAFFGQGTRLTVV.

V usage is TRBV6-5 and J usage is TRBJ1-6; D might be TRBD1 (5 bases). Between the trimmed V and J ends, which lost 2 bases and 9 bases, there was a span of 14 bases. Germline V gives CDR1 MNHEY, CDR2 SVGAGI. This CDR3 is 15 amino acids long. In nucleotides, the CDR3 is TGTGCCAGCAGTTACCGGGGGGAGGTTAGTTCACCCCTCCACTTT. It translates to CASSYRGEVSSPLHF.

The V call is TRBV28, the J call TRBJ2-7, with D possibly being TRBD1 (5 bases). The length of the CDR3 is 17 residues. The germline V and J ends were trimmed by 1 base and 2 bases, with 18 bases remaining between them. Germline assignment: CDR1 MDHEN and CDR2 SYDVKM. The DNA for the CDR3 is TGTGCCAGCAGTTTATCCGTCGGACATCCCAGACCCTACGAGCAGTACTTC. Translating it yields CASSLSVGHPRPYEQYF.

The V gene is TRBV7-6, the J gene TRBJ2-1, with 10 bases fitting TRBD2. The CDR3 extends over 15 amino acids. The germline V gene has CDR1 SGHVS and CDR2 FNYEAQ. V lost 1 base and J lost 8; bases outside the gene matches: 5. Here the CDR3 DNA reads TGTGCCAGCAGCTTAGAGGCAGCGGGAGGGTATGAGCAGTTCTTC. Protein product: CASSLEAAGGYEQFF.

This clone was observed a few times. This rearrangement joins TRBV2 to TRBJ1-4; maybe TRBD1 (5 bases). The ends were cut back, 3 bases at V and 3 bases at J, with 14 bases in the middle. CDR1 and CDR2 (germline): SNHLY, FYNNEI. CDR3 length equals 16 residues. CDR3 loop: CASSDAKTASNEKLFF. Here the CDR3 DNA reads TGTGCCAGCAGTGACGCAAAGACAGCCTCTAATGAAAAACTGTTTTTT.

The V gene is TRBV29-1, the J gene TRBJ2-5; D gene unclear. With 2 bases removed from V and 4 bases from J, the gap between germline ends came to 8 bases. Germline CDR1 reads SQVTM; CDR2 reads ANQGSEA. There are 12 residues in the CDR3. This CDR3 reads CSVERQVETQYF. CDR3 bases: TGCAGCGTTGAAAGGCAGGTAGAGACCCAGTACTTC.

This clone was seen once. The chain has TRBV5-1 and TRBJ2-7; a weak D match, TRBD2 (5 bases). From germline, CDR1 is SGHRS and CDR2 YFSETQ. Trimming took off 1 base at V and 7 bases at J, with 15 bases between the two ends. This CDR3 comprises 14 residues. Here the CDR3 DNA reads TGCGCCAGCAGCTTGCCTAGCTCTTCACGGGAGCAGTACTTC. This encodes CASSLPSSSREQYF. The variable domain in full, completed from reference TRBV5-1 and TRBJ2-7, reads KAGVTQTPRYLIKTRGQQVTLSCSPISGHRSVSWYQQTPGQGLQFLFEYFSETQRNKGNFPGRFSGRQFSNSRSEMNVSTLELGDSALYLCASSLPSSSREQYFGPGTRLTVT.

The chain joins TRBV7-3 to TRBJ2-7; weak D call: TRBD1 (6 bases). The germline CDR1 and CDR2 sequences are SGHTA and FQGTGA. The CDR3 is 14 residues long. V was shortened by 5 bases and J by 2 bases, with 13 bases between the two germline ends. CDR3 loop: CASSTADSTYEQYF. In nucleotides, the CDR3 is TGTGCCAGCAGCACGGCGGACAGTACCTACGAGCAGTACTTC.

V gene TRBV7-9 combines with J gene TRBJ1-3; maybe TRBD1 (5 bases). Germline CDR1 is SEHNR and CDR2 is FQNEAQ (reference sequence). Trimming removed 3 bases at V and 2 bases at J, with 11 bases between. This CDR3 has 15 amino acids. CDR3 sequence: CASSFQGLTGNTIYF. CDR3 sequence (DNA): TGTGCCAGCAGCTTCCAGGGACTGACTGGAAACACCATATATTTT.

The chain carries TRBV11-3 and TRBJ2-2, with no clear D. Trimming took off 2 bases at V and 1 base at J, with 14 bases between the two ends. CDR3 size: 17 residues. Looked up from germline, CDR1 is SGHNT and CDR2 is YENEEA. The DNA of the CDR3 is TGTGCCAGCAGCTTAAGCTCGGGTTTGGTGAACACCGGGGAGCTGTTTTTT. Translated, it gives CASSLSSGLVNTGELFF.

This sequence joins TRBV19 and TRBJ1-1; D perhaps matches TRBD1 (6 bases). CDR1 is LNHDA, CDR2 SQIVND, per germline (reference sequence). The V gene lost 6 bases and the J gene lost 4 bases, with 18 bases spanning the gap. The CDR3 has 15 amino acids. The CDR3 bases are TGTGCCAGTAGGATTAAAAGAGGCAGGGGCACTGAAGCTTTCTTT. This translates into CASRIKRGRGTEAFF.

This clone showed up just a few times. The V call is TRBV7-3, the J call TRBJ1-5, with TRBD1 matching 7 bases. The CDR3 runs to 14 residues. Germline CDR1 and CDR2: SGHTA and FQGTGA. J lost 4 bases, V lost 8 bases, and 8 bases had no gene match. CDR3 coding DNA: TGTGCCAGCGGAGGGACAGACTGGAATCAGCCCCAGCATTTT. It is translated as CASGGTDWNQPQHF.

The genes are TRBV3-1 (or the pseudogene TRBV3-2) and TRBJ1-1; 9 nucleotides match TRBD1. This CDR3 contains 12 residues. Losses at the gene ends were 4 bases for V and 12 bases for J; bases not matched to a gene: 6. Germline assignment: CDR1 LGHDT and CDR2 YNNKEL (reference sequence). The CDR3 DNA follows: TGTGCCAGCAGCCTACGAGGGACAGGGACTTTCTTT. It is translated as CASSLRGTGTFF.

The chain joins TRBV11-1 to TRBJ2-1; 9 bases align to TRBD1. J was trimmed by 9 bases and V by 5 bases; bases with no gene match: 8. Per germline, CDR1 SGHAT and CDR2 FQDESV (reference sequence). The CDR3 has 14 residues. The CDR3 bases are TGTGCCAGCAGCGTACACACAGGGGGCAGTGAGCAGTTCTTC. Translated, it gives CASSVHTGGSEQFF.

The chain employs TRBV6-6 and TRBJ1-2; no clear D. The CDR3 has 11 amino acids. Trimming shortened V by 5 bases and J by 4 bases, and 5 bases separated the two germline ends. The germline gives CDR1 MNHNY, CDR2 SVGAGI (reference sequence). Here the CDR3 reads CASSVSYGYTF. The DNA of the CDR3 is TGTGCCAGCAGTGTCTCCTATGGCTACACCTTC.

V gene TRBV5-4 combines with J gene TRBJ2-7; 11 bases are shared with TRBD2. The CDR3 loop spans 15 amino acids. Unmatched junction bases numbered 1, after V lost 0 bases and J lost 2 bases. Per the germline V gene, CDR1 is SGHNT and CDR2 is YYREEE (reference sequence). CDR3 region: CASSLGLAGPYEQYF. The CDR3 bases are TGTGCCAGCAGCTTGGGACTAGCGGGGCCCTACGAGCAGTACTTC. Together with reference TRBV5-4 and TRBJ2-7, the CDR3 gives the full variable domain: ETGVTQSPTHLIKTRGQQVTLRCSSQSGHNTVSWYQQALGQGPQFIFQYYREEENGRGNFPPRFSGLQFPNYSSELNVNALELDDSALYLCASSLGLAGPYEQYFGPGTRLTVT.

This clone was recorded once. CDR3 bases: TGTGCCAGCAGTTACGACCCGCGGAGGACAGATACGCAGTATTTT. This gives the protein CASSYDPRRTDTQYF. This rearrangement joins TRBV6-5 to TRBJ2-3; maybe TRBD2 (5 bases). The germline CDR1 and CDR2 sequences are MNHEY and SVGAGI. The CDR3 sequence is 15 residues long. V lost 2 bases and J 3 bases, leaving 12 bases between the germline ends.

V usage is TRBV27 and J usage is TRBJ2-5; 10 positions match TRBD2. After removal of 8 bases from V and 4 bases from J, the junction contained 13 bases not matched to a gene. CDR3 size: 16 residues. Germline CDR1 is MNHEY and CDR2 is SMNVEV (reference sequence). CDR3 nucleotides: TGTGCCAGCTCCCCCGGGCTAGCGGGAGAAGGAGAGACCCAGTACTTC. This encodes CASSPGLAGEGETQYF.

The chain couples TRBV6-5 to TRBJ2-3, with TRBD2 matching 9 bases. The CDR3 loop spans 15 amino acids. Trimming removed 5 bases from V and 4 bases from J; junction bases left unmatched: 7. The germline gives CDR1 MNHEY, CDR2 SVGAGI. The CDR3 loop reads CASSRFSGSSDTQYF. The DNA for the CDR3 is TGTGCCAGCAGTAGATTTAGCGGGAGCTCAGATACGCAGTATTTT.

This clone has a handful of counts. The chain joins TRBV9 to TRBJ2-2, with D hard to call. Trimming removed 0 bases at V and 5 bases at J, with 8 bases between. Germline CDR1 reads SGDLS; CDR2 reads YYNGEE. The CDR3 totals 14 residues. The CDR3 protein is CASSVDLSTGELFF. The CDR3 nucleotides read TGTGCCAGCAGCGTAGATTTGTCAACCGGGGAGCTGTTTTTT.

The rearrangement joins TRBV6-5 to TRBJ2-7; TRBD2 matches 8 bases. Germline V gene lookup returns CDR1 MNHEY and CDR2 SVGAGI. The CDR3 has 15 residues. The junction had 9 bases not matched to a gene; V was cut back by 6 bases and J by 2 bases. This CDR3 is CASRSRAGVAYEQYF. The CDR3 DNA is TGTGCCAGCAGGTCGAGAGCGGGAGTAGCCTACGAGCAGTACTTC.

This chain uses TRBV5-4 with TRBJ2-3; the D gene is possibly TRBD1 (5 bases). In germline, CDR1 is SGHNT, CDR2 YYREEE (reference sequence). This CDR3 has 14 residues. V shed 4 bases and J shed 5 bases, with 14 bases lying between them. CDR3 bases: TGTGCCAGCAGCGCTCAGGGCGGCCTAGATACGCAGTATTTT. Residues: CASSAQGGLDTQYF.

The chain recombines TRBV3-1 (or the pseudogene TRBV3-2) with TRBJ2-2, with TRBD2 matching over 9 bases. The germline V gene encodes CDR1 LGHDT and CDR2 YNNKEL (reference sequence). The CDR3 runs to 16 residues. J gave up 3 bases and V 3 bases, and 5 bases lay outside the gene matches. The CDR3 sequence: CASSHRGRGYTGELFF. Written as DNA, the CDR3 is TGTGCCAGCAGCCATCGCGGGAGGGGGTACACCGGGGAGCTGTTTTTT.

This sequence joins TRBV24-1 and TRBJ2-5, with 9 bases that match TRBD2. V gave up 2 bases and J gave up 7 bases; unmatched junction bases: 10. The CDR3 length is 16 residues. Germline V gene lookup returns CDR1 KGHDR and CDR2 SFDVKD. DNA of the CDR3: TGTGCCACCAGTGATTCCTCTAGCGGGACTGGCGGGACCCAGTACTTC. Translation gives CATSDSSSGTGGTQYF.

This clone was found once. V is TRBV11-2 and J is TRBJ1-6, with a possible D match to TRBD1 (6 bases). Germline-derived CDR1 and CDR2 are SGHAT and FQNNGV. The CDR3 extends over 17 amino acids. With 0 bases removed from V and 7 bases from J, the gap between germline ends came to 16 bases. The CDR3 loop is CASSLDRQQGKNSPLHF. The CDR3 DNA reads TGTGCCAGCAGCTTAGATCGCCAACAGGGTAAGAATTCACCCCTCCACTTT.

V usage is TRBV12-5 and J usage is TRBJ2-1; D uncertain. V was trimmed by 10 bases and J by 3 bases, leaving 7 bases between them. Germline CDR1 and CDR2: LGHNT and FRNRAP. The CDR3 loop spans 11 amino acids. This CDR3 is CATTVYNEQFF. CDR3 nucleotide sequence: TGTGCTACCACAGTCTACAATGAGCAGTTCTTC.